Shown below are 14 T cell receptor beta chains from a single sample sequenced in a study of T cells in Graves' hyperthyroidism and ophthalmopathy. RNA transcripts served as the template for amplifying TCR beta CDR3 regions. The primer set for the first-round RT-PCR of the TCR CDR3 was HTBI. MiXCR, applied by TCRdb to the multiplex PCR reads, yields one record per CDR3 protein. Of approximately 560,000 distinct CDR3 sequences in the sample, 46% were seen once. The material sequenced was peripheral blood or thyroid tissue (not recorded which). These TCRs come from a woman aged 18-29 years with Graves' hyperthyroidism.

This clonotype has ten or more counts. J is TRBJ1-6 and V is TRBV29-1; 7 nucleotides agree with TRBD1. This CDR3 comprises 13 residues. Germline CDR1 is SQVTM and CDR2 is ANQGSEA. J was trimmed by 5 bases and V by 6 bases; bases with no gene match: 4. The CDR3 sequence is CSVGTENNSPLHF. The DNA for the CDR3 is TGCAGCGTCGGGACAGAAAATAATTCACCCCTCCACTTT. The variable domain in full, with the rest retrieved from reference TRBV29-1 and TRBJ1-6, is SAVISQKPSRDICQRGTSLTIQCQVDSQVTMMFWYRQQPGQSLTLIATANQGSEATYESGFVIDKFPISRPNLTFSTLTVSNMSPEDSSIYLCSVGTENNSPLHFGNGTRLTVT.

A remark on this clonotype: No conserved phenylalanine or tryptophan ends this CDR3, so it is likely a read error. The rearrangement uses TRBV7-8 and TRBJ2-7; the match to TRBD1 covers 7 bases. From germline, CDR1 is SGHVS and CDR2 FQNEAQ. Trimming took 8 bases from V and 6 from J; bases not matched to a gene: 10. This CDR3 region has 13 residues. The CDR3 loop is CASSPVAGGEQYL. CDR3 nucleotide sequence: TGTGCCAGCTCACCAGTCGCAGGGGGCGAGCAGTACCTC.

This clonotype was counted between two and nine times. The rearrangement links TRBV7-2 to TRBJ2-5; no clear D gene. Trimming took off 7 bases at V and 2 bases at J, with 14 bases between the two ends. Germline V gene sequence: CDR1 SGHTA, CDR2 FQGNSA. The CDR3 runs 14 residues. CDR3 coding DNA: TGTGCCAGCACCAAGGCGACATCGCAAGAGACCCAGTACTTC. Encoded protein: CASTKATSQETQYF.

This clonotype has more than one count but fewer than ten. The chain is built from TRBV12-3 or TRBV12-4 and TRBJ2-7; 8 bases map to TRBD2. V was pared by 4 bases and J by 4 bases, with 12 bases of the junction left unmatched. This CDR3 has 16 residues. The CDR3 spells CASSSPSGTSSYEQYF. Here the CDR3 DNA reads TGTGCCAGCAGTTCGCCTTCCGGGACTAGTTCTTACGAGCAGTACTTC.

This clonotype has a handful of counts. The chain employs TRBV20-1 and TRBJ2-7; D might be TRBD2 (6 bases). Germline loops: CDR1 DFQATT, CDR2 SNEGSKA (reference sequence). V gave up 1 base and J gave up 5 bases, with 12 bases separating them. The CDR3 spans 13 residues. CDR3 bases: TGCAGTGCTAGAGGGACGGGAGATGACGAGCAGTACTTC. It yields the protein CSARGTGDDEQYF.

Concerning this clonotype itself: This sequence may be a read error, since a much larger clone differs from it by one base. The chain has TRBV10-3 and TRBJ2-2; no reliable D call. V was pared by 8 bases and J by 1 base, with 8 bases between. The CDR3 runs to 13 residues. Per the germline V gene, CDR1 is ENHRY and CDR2 is SYGVKD. The CDR3 DNA is TGTGCCATCGCACCTCGGAACACCGGGGAGCTGTTTTTT. It specifies CAIAPRNTGELFF.

This clonotype was observed a handful of times. The chain combines TRBV6-6 with TRBJ2-7, with 10 positions matching TRBD2. Germline V gene lookup returns CDR1 MNHNY and CDR2 SVGAGI (reference sequence). Trimming removed 5 bases from V and 2 bases from J; junction bases left unmatched: 6. CDR3 length: 15 amino acids. The CDR3 DNA follows: TGTGCCAGCAGTGTTGGGACTAGCGACACCTACGAGCAGTACTTC. Translating gives CASSVGTSDTYEQYF.

This rearrangement joins TRBV24-1 to TRBJ2-7; 11 bases line up with TRBD2. The CDR3 has 16 residues. From germline, CDR1 is KGHDR and CDR2 SFDVKD. V shed 2 bases, J shed 6 bases, and the junction held 8 bases outside the gene matches. As DNA, the CDR3 is TGTGCCACCAGTGATTCCCAGGGGACTAGCGGCGGCGAGCAGTACTTC. It is translated as CATSDSQGTSGGEQYF.

About this clonotype: The germline gene is not matched at one end of the junction; a read error may be the cause. This chain links TRBV10-2 with TRBJ2-5; D is possibly TRBD2 (5 bases). Germline V gene lookup returns CDR1 WSHSY and CDR2 SAAADI. The CDR3 contains 12 residues. The CDR3 spells CASSEERTPQYF. The CDR3 DNA follows: TGTGCCAGCAGTGAAGAGCGGACCCCCCAGTACTTC.

This clonotype was picked up a small number of times. This chain links TRBV20-1 with TRBJ1-2, with TRBD1 matching over 10 bases. CDR3 length equals 15 residues. Germline CDR1 DFQATT, CDR2 SNEGSKA (reference sequence). Trimming took 6 bases from V and 3 from J; bases not matched to a gene: 10. The CDR3 bases are TGCAGTGCGCCCGGCCCGGGACAGGGGTACTATGGCTACACCTTC. This sequence encodes CSAPGPGQGYYGYTF.

CDR3 residues: CASTPDRGSHEQYF. Written as DNA, the CDR3 is TGTGCCAGCACCCCAGATCGGGGAAGCCACGAGCAGTACTTC. This rearrangement joins TRBV6-2 or TRBV6-3 to TRBJ2-7; TRBD2 might be the D (5 bases). With 7 bases removed from V and 5 bases from J, the gap between germline ends came to 18 bases. The CDR3 contains 14 residues. Germline V gives CDR1 MNHEY, CDR2 SVGEGT.

The CDR3 is CASSTHRAVDRVELGNTIYF. CDR3 nucleotide sequence: TGTGCCAGCAGCACCCACCGCGCTGTGGACAGGGTTGAGCTAGGAAACACCATATATTTT. The genes are TRBV19 and TRBJ1-3; 8 nucleotides line up with TRBD1. The trim removed 9 bases at V and 4 bases at J, leaving 26 bases unmatched. This CDR3 region has 20 residues. Germline lookup yields CDR1 LNHDA and CDR2 SQIVND (reference sequence).

Here the CDR3 DNA reads TGTGCCAGCAGTGCTCAGGGGGGAGTTGAAGCTTTCTTT. It is translated as CASSAQGGVEAFF. The chain combines TRBV11-2 with TRBJ1-1; TRBD1 agrees at 7 bases. This CDR3 is built from 13 residues. CDR1 and CDR2 (germline): SGHAT, FQNNGV. The ends lost 6 bases at V and 7 bases at J; junction bases unmatched: 8.

With regard to this clonotype: A much larger clone is a single base away; this may be a read error. V is TRBV10-3 and J is TRBJ2-6; D possibly uses TRBD1 or TRBD2 (5 bases each). The CDR3 loop spans 18 amino acids. V lost 7 bases and J lost 0, with 19 bases in between. Germline V gene lookup returns CDR1 ENHRY and CDR2 SYGVKD. This chain's CDR3 is CAINTRDQSSSGANVLTF. The CDR3, as DNA: TGTGCCATCAATACCCGGGACCAGAGTAGCTCTGGGGCCAACGTCCTGACTTTC.